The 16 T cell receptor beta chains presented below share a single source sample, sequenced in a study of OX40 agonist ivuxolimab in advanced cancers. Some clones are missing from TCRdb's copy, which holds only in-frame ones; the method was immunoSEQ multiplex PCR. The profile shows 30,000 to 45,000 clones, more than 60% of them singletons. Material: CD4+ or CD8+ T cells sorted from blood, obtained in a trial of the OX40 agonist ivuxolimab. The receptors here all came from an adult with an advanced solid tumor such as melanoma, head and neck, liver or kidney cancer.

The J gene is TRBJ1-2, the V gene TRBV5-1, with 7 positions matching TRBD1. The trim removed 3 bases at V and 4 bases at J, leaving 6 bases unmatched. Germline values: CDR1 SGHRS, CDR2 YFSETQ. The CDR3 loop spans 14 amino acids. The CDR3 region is CASSWVEGAYGYTF. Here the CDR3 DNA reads TGCGCCAGCAGCTGGGTCGAGGGGGCCTATGGCTACACCTTC.

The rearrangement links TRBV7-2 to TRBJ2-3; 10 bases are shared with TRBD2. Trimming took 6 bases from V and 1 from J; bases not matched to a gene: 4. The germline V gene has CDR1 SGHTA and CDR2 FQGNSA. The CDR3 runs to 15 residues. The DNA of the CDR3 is TGTGCCAGCAGTGAAGGGACTAGCGGCACAGATACGCAGTATTTT. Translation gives CASSEGTSGTDTQYF.

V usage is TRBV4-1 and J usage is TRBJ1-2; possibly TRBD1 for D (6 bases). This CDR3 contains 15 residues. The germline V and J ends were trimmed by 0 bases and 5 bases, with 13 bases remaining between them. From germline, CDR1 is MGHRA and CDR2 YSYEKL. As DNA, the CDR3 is TGCGCCAGCAGCCAAGATCCGGGACACAGTTATGGCTACACCTTC. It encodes CASSQDPGHSYGYTF.

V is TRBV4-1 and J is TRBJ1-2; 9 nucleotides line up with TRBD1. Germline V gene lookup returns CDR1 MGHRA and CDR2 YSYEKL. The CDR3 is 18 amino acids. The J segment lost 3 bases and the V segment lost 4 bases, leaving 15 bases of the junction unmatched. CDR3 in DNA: TGCGCCAGCAGCCTCCTCATGAGTAGACAGGGGGAGGACTATGGCTACACCTTC. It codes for CASSLLMSRQGEDYGYTF.

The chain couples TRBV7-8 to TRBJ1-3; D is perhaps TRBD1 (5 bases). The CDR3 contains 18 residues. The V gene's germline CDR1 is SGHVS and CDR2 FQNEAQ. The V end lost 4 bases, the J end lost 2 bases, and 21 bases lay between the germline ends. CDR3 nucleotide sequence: TGTGCCAGCAGCTACAGTAGAGGGCGGCTGGGGGCTGGAAACACCATATATTTT. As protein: CASSYSRGRLGAGNTIYF.

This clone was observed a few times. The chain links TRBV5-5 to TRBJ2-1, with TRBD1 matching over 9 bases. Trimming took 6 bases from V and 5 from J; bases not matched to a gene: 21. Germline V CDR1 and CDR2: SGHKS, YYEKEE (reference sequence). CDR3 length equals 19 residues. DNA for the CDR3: TGTGCCAGCAAGATCCGGACAGGGGACCGTGGGAGGGCTCACAATGAGCAGTTCTTC. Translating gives CASKIRTGDRGRAHNEQFF.

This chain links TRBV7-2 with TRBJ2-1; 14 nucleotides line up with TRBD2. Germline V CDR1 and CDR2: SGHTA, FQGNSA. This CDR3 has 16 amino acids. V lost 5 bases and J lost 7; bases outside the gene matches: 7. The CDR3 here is CASSPTSGGVGNEQFF. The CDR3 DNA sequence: TGTGCCAGCAGCCCGACTAGCGGGGGGGTGGGGAATGAGCAGTTCTTC.

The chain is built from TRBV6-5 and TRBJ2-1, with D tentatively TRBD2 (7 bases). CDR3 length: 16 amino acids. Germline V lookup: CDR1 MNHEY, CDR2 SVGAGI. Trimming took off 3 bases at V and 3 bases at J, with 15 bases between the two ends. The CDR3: CASSYWAGARYNEQFF. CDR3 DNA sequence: TGTGCCAGCAGTTATTGGGCGGGGGCGCGCTACAATGAGCAGTTCTTC.

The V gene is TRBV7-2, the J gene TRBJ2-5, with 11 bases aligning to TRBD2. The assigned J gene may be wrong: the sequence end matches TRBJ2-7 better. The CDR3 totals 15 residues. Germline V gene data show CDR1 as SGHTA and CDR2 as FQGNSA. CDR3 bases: TGTGCCAGCAGCTTCACCGGGACTAGCGGATACGAGCAGTACTTC. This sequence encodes CASSFTGTSGYEQYF.

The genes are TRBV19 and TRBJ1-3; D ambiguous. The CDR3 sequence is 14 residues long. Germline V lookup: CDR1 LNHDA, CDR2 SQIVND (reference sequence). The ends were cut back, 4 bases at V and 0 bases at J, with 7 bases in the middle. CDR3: CASSTASSGNTIYF. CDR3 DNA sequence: TGTGCCAGTAGTACAGCCAGCTCTGGAAACACCATATATTTT.

Here the CDR3 DNA reads TGTGCCAGCAGCCCTAGACTAGCGGGGGGGGAAGAGACCCAGTACTTC. Its protein product is CASSPRLAGGEETQYF. The V and J genes are TRBV7-9 and TRBJ2-5; 14 nucleotides agree with TRBD2. J gave up 3 bases and V 5 bases, and 5 bases lay outside the gene matches. Germline V gene sequence: CDR1 SEHNR, CDR2 FQNEAQ (reference sequence). This CDR3 is 16 amino acids long.

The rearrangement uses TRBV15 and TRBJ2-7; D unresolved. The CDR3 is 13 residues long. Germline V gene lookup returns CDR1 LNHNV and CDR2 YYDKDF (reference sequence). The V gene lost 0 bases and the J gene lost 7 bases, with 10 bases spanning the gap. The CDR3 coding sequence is TGTGCCACCAGCAGAGATTTTGTGGGGGAGCAGTACTTC. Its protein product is CATSRDFVGEQYF.

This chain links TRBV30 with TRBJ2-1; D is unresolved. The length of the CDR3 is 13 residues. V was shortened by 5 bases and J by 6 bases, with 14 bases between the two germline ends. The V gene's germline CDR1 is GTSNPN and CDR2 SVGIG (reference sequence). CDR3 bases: TGTGCCTGGGACCGTGAAACCGGCAATGAGCAGTTCTTC. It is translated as CAWDRETGNEQFF.

The CDR3 loop reads CASSPGTGARNQPQHF. The CDR3 DNA is TGTGCCAGCAGCCCCGGGACAGGGGCTAGGAATCAGCCCCAGCATTTT. The genes are TRBV13 and TRBJ1-5; 10 bases are a match to TRBD1. CDR3 size: 16 residues. The V gene's germline CDR1 is PRHDT and CDR2 FYEKMQ (reference sequence). V was pared by 5 bases and J by 4 bases, with 8 bases of the junction left unmatched.

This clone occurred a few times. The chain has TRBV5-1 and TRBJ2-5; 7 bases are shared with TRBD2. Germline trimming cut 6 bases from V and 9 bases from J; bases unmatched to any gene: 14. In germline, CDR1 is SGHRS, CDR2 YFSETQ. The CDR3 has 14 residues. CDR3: CASTLGGAGLAQYF. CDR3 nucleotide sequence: TGCGCCAGCACCCTCGGGGGAGCGGGGTTGGCCCAGTACTTC.

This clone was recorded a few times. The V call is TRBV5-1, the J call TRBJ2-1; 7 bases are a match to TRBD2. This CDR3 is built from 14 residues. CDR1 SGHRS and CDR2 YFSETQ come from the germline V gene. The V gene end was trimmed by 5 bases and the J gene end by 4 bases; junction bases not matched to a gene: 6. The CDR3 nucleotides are TGCGCCAGCAGTTCAAGTAGCGGGTACAATGAGCAGTTCTTC. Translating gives CASSSSSGYNEQFF.